The entry below describes one TCR beta chain. The germline CDR1 and CDR2 sequences are MNHEY and SMNVEV (reference sequence). V shed 2 bases and J 8 bases; nucleotides not matched to a gene: 5. This CDR3 region has 14 residues. Sequenced by immunoSEQ multiplex PCR; TCRdb stores in-frame clones only, minus some. The data show around 100,000 clones, 85% to 95% seen once. This record belongs to a study of siplizumab effects on memory and regulatory T cells. Sequenced: non-Treg CD4+ T cells sorted from blood. The origin of this receptor is a human donor in good health. The chain recombines TRBV27 with TRBJ2-1, with 8 bases identical to TRBD2. This CDR3 reads CASSLPGLGDEQFF. The CDR3, as DNA: TGTGCCAGCAGTTTACCGGGACTAGGAGATGAGCAGTTCTTC.